The next 26 T cell receptor beta chains were all read from a single sample in a study of OX40 agonist ivuxolimab in advanced cancers. Profiled with immunoSEQ multiplex PCR; TCRdb holds only in-frame clones, not every one. The sample includes under 85,000 clones, 65% to 90% seen only once; the top ten take roughly 3%. Sequenced material: CD4+ or CD8+ T cells sorted from blood, taken in a trial of the OX40 agonist ivuxolimab. The receptors stem from an adult with an advanced solid tumor such as melanoma, head and neck, liver or kidney cancer.

The chain uses TRBV18 and TRBJ1-3; D call uncertain. CDR1 is KGHSH, CDR2 LQKENI, per germline. The ends were cut back, 2 bases at V and 2 bases at J, with 13 bases in the middle. CDR3 size: 16 residues. Here the CDR3 DNA reads TGTGCCAGCTCACCAGCAGCCCCTCGTACTGGAAACACCATATATTTT. It is translated as CASSPAAPRTGNTIYF.

This chain connects TRBV15 to TRBJ1-2; 9 bases are shared with TRBD1. CDR1 and CDR2 from the germline V gene are LNHNV and YYDKDF (reference sequence). Losses at the gene ends were 7 bases for V and 14 bases for J; bases not matched to a gene: 17. This CDR3 has 14 amino acids. CDR3 sequence: CATTEDRGLRVRTF. Here the CDR3 DNA reads TGTGCCACCACTGAGGACAGGGGACTTAGGGTGCGTACCTTC.

The chain combines TRBV29-1 with TRBJ1-2; possibly TRBD1 for D (5 bases). V was trimmed by 8 bases and J by 5 bases, leaving 12 bases between them. The CDR3 sequence is 11 residues long. Per the germline V gene, CDR1 is SQVTM and CDR2 is ANQGSEA. In nucleotides, the CDR3 is TGCAGCTCCACGGGGGGTTATGGCTACACCTTC. It translates to CSSTGGYGYTF.

In DNA, the CDR3 is TGCGCCAGCAGCTTGGCGGTCGTAGGTATTTACAATGAGCAGTTCTTC. It encodes CASSLAVVGIYNEQFF. The chain joins TRBV5-1 to TRBJ2-1; D gene unclear. Trimming left V 0 bases short and J 4 bases short, with 14 bases between. Germline lookup yields CDR1 SGHRS and CDR2 YFSETQ. The CDR3 runs 16 residues.

The rearrangement joins TRBV18 to TRBJ2-7; a possible D gene is TRBD2 (6 bases). The germline V gene has CDR1 KGHSH and CDR2 LQKENI. This CDR3 comprises 15 residues. Trimming left V 3 bases short and J 1 base short, with 13 bases between. The CDR3 sequence: CASSPAGLISYEQYF. In nucleotides, the CDR3 is TGTGCCAGCTCACCCGCGGGACTTATTTCCTACGAGCAGTACTTC.

The chain couples TRBV2 to TRBJ2-7; 7 bases align to TRBD1. Germline values: CDR1 SNHLY, CDR2 FYNNEI. J lost 2 bases, V lost 6 bases, and 7 bases had no gene match. This CDR3 is 14 amino acids long. The CDR3 DNA follows: TGTGCCAGCAGGGGGGACAGCCCCACCTACGAGCAGTACTTC. This translates into CASRGDSPTYEQYF.

The rearrangement links TRBV5-8 to TRBJ2-1; D is perhaps TRBD1 (6 bases). The germline V and J ends were trimmed by 6 bases and 7 bases, with 14 bases remaining between them. CDR1 is SGHTS and CDR2 is YDEGEE in the germline V gene. The CDR3 runs 13 residues. CDR3 DNA: TGTGCCAGCATTGCCAGGGGCAGGAATGAGCAGTTCTTC. It is translated as CASIARGRNEQFF.

The chain uses TRBV10-3 and TRBJ1-1, with TRBD1 matching 9 bases. V was clipped by 7 bases and J by 10 bases; unmatched bases: 16. The CDR3 consists of 15 residues. CDR1 is ENHRY and CDR2 is SYGVKD in the germline V gene. The DNA for the CDR3 is TGTGCCATCAAGCAGGACAGGGGCTTTGGGACGGCAGCTTTCTTT. This encodes CAIKQDRGFGTAAFF.

The chain employs TRBV30 and TRBJ1-5; D might be TRBD1 (6 bases). This CDR3 has 14 residues. The V gene lost 5 bases and the J gene lost 4 bases, with 15 bases spanning the gap. The germline CDR1 and CDR2 sequences are GTSNPN and SVGIG (reference sequence). The CDR3 here is CAWAHEGGNQPQHF. The DNA for the CDR3 is TGTGCCTGGGCCCACGAGGGGGGGAATCAGCCCCAGCATTTT.

This chain joins TRBV10-3 and TRBJ1-1, with D hard to call. CDR1 and CDR2 from the germline V gene are ENHRY and SYGVKD. The CDR3 length is 13 residues. The V end lost 4 bases, the J end lost 0 bases, and 6 bases lay between the germline ends. Here the CDR3 reads CAISVQLNTEAFF. CDR3 DNA sequence: TGTGCCATCAGTGTCCAGTTGAACACTGAAGCTTTCTTT.

This chain uses TRBV7-6 with TRBJ1-1, with D unresolved. CDR1 and CDR2 (germline): SGHVS, FNYEAQ. The CDR3 spans 13 residues. The V end was cut by 5 bases, the J end by 4 bases, with 11 bases between. CDR3 loop: CASSPNRGTEAFF. The CDR3, as DNA: TGTGCCAGCAGCCCCAATAGAGGCACTGAAGCTTTCTTT.

The chain combines TRBV9 with TRBJ2-1, with 13 bases identical to TRBD2. Losses at the gene ends were 4 bases for V and 4 bases for J; bases not matched to a gene: 5. Germline CDR1 reads SGDLS; CDR2 reads YYNGEE. The CDR3 has 16 residues. The CDR3: CASSPRTSGGYNEQFF. CDR3 nucleotide sequence: TGTGCCAGCAGCCCGCGGACTAGCGGGGGTTACAATGAGCAGTTCTTC.

The chain has TRBV7-3 and TRBJ2-1; 9 nucleotides line up with TRBD1. The trim removed 6 bases at V and 2 bases at J, leaving 11 bases unmatched. CDR3 length equals 17 residues. Germline V gene lookup returns CDR1 SGHTA and CDR2 FQGTGA. CDR3 in amino acids: CASRERTGEYAYNEQFF. The CDR3 nucleotides read TGTGCCAGCAGGGAGAGGACAGGGGAGTATGCCTACAATGAGCAGTTCTTC. The whole variable domain, remainder taken from reference TRBV7-3 and TRBJ2-1, is GAGVSQTPSNKVTEKGKYVELRCDPISGHTALYWYRQSLGQGPEFLIYFQGTGAADDSGLPNDRFFAVRPEGSVSTLKIQRTERGDSAVYLCASRERTGEYAYNEQFFGPGTRLTVL.

In regard to this clone: One end of the junction varies from germline; a read error may be responsible. The rearrangement joins TRBV9 to TRBJ2-7; D is unresolved. Germline loops: CDR1 SGDLS, CDR2 YYNGEE. This CDR3 has 13 residues. This CDR3 reads CASSLTPSNEQYF. In nucleotides, the CDR3 is TGTGCCAGCAGCTTAACGCCCTCCAACGAGCAGTACTTC. Looking up the rest from reference TRBV9 and TRBJ2-7 gives the full variable domain: DSGVTQTPKHLITATGQRVTLRCSPRSGDLSVYWYQQSLDQGLQFLIQYYNGEERAKGNILERFSAQQFPDLHSELNLSSLELGDSALYFCASSLTPSNEQYFGPGTRLTVT.

V usage is TRBV5-4 and J usage is TRBJ2-3; no clear D gene. Germline values: CDR1 SGHNT, CDR2 YYREEE (reference sequence). Deletions cut 0 bases from V and 1 base from J, with 3 bases between. This CDR3 has 13 residues. DNA for the CDR3: TGTGCCAGCAGCTTGGTGGGCACAGATACGCAGTATTTT. This codes for CASSLVGTDTQYF. Looking up the rest from reference TRBV5-4 and TRBJ2-3 gives the full variable domain: ETGVTQSPTHLIKTRGQQVTLRCSSQSGHNTVSWYQQALGQGPQFIFQYYREEENGRGNFPPRFSGLQFPNYSSELNVNALELDDSALYLCASSLVGTDTQYFGPGTRLTVL.

CDR3 DNA sequence: TGTGCCAGCAGGGGCTGGGACAACACTAACTATGGCTACACCTTC. Residues: CASRGWDNTNYGYTF. The chain carries TRBV2 and TRBJ1-2; D is possibly TRBD1 (6 bases). This CDR3 is built from 15 residues. Germline values: CDR1 SNHLY, CDR2 FYNNEI. V was trimmed by 6 bases and J by 0 bases, leaving 14 bases between them. Using reference TRBV2 and TRBJ1-2 for the parts outside the CDR3, the full variable domain is EPEVTQTPSHQVTQMGQEVILRCVPISNHLYFYWYRQILGQKVEFLVSFYNNEISEKSEIFDDQFSVERPDGSNFTLKIRSTKLEDSAMYFCASRGWDNTNYGYTFGSGTRLTVV.

CDR3 sequence reads: CASSPNRVGGYTF. In nucleotides, the CDR3 is TGTGCCAGCAGCCCTAACAGGGTCGGCGGCTACACCTTC. This chain links TRBV11-1 with TRBJ1-2; perhaps TRBD1 as D (6 bases). With 5 bases removed from V and 8 bases from J, the gap between germline ends came to 15 bases. The CDR3 has 13 residues. CDR1 SGHAT and CDR2 FQDESV come from the germline V gene (reference sequence).

The gene calls are TRBV7-9 and TRBJ1-3; D uncertain. Germline CDR1 is SEHNR and CDR2 is FQNEAQ (reference sequence). This CDR3 has 13 amino acids. Trimming left V 6 bases short and J 0 bases short, with 6 bases between. The CDR3 reads CASRRGSGNTIYF. The CDR3 coding sequence is TGTGCCAGCAGACGGGGCTCTGGAAACACCATATATTTT.

The chain is built from TRBV19 and TRBJ1-2; D not resolved. CDR1 and CDR2 (germline): LNHDA, SQIVND (reference sequence). The V gene lost 3 bases and the J gene lost 4 bases, with 9 bases spanning the gap. CDR3 size: 13 residues. CDR3 nucleotide sequence: TGTGCCAGTAGTATCCTAGGTAGCTATGGCTACACCTTC. Encoded protein: CASSILGSYGYTF.

This clone has only a few counts. The CDR3 DNA sequence: TGTGCCACCGGGGACAGTGAACTCTATGGCTACACCTTC. Its translation is CATGDSELYGYTF. V usage is TRBV10-3 and J usage is TRBJ1-2; the match to TRBD1 covers 7 bases. The CDR3 covers 13 residues. J lost 4 bases, V lost 10 bases, and 9 bases had no gene match. Looked up from germline, CDR1 is ENHRY and CDR2 is SYGVKD.

V is TRBV5-4 and J is TRBJ2-3; weak D call: TRBD1 (6 bases). This CDR3 has 16 residues. CDR1 is SGHNT, CDR2 YYREEE, per germline (reference sequence). V lost 3 bases and J 6 bases, leaving 20 bases between the germline ends. The CDR3 DNA follows: TGTGCCAGCAGCTCCGGGACACCCAACTGGATGGATACGCAGTATTTT. Protein product: CASSSGTPNWMDTQYF.

The chain recombines TRBV11-3 with TRBJ1-1; D unresolved. CDR3 size: 14 residues. Trimming pared 3 bases from V and 6 bases from J, leaving 14 bases between. Germline CDR1 and CDR2: SGHNT and YENEEA. CDR3 loop: CASSFSAVGSEAFF. The CDR3 nucleotides are TGTGCCAGCAGCTTTTCGGCGGTAGGCTCTGAAGCTTTCTTT.

In this sample, this clone turned up a few times. The rearrangement uses TRBV14 and TRBJ2-7; D may be TRBD2 (5 bases). Germline loops: CDR1 SGHDN, CDR2 FVKESK. Trimming pared 4 bases from V and 10 bases from J, leaving 17 bases between. The CDR3 consists of 13 residues. The CDR3 loop is CASSPFAGLHQYF. The CDR3 nucleotides read TGTGCCAGCAGCCCGTTCGCCGGACTTCATCAGTACTTC. Combining the CDR3 with reference TRBV14 and TRBJ2-7 gives the whole variable domain EAGVTQFPSHSVIEKGQTVTLRCDPISGHDNLYWYRRVMGKEIKFLLHFVKESKQDESGMPNNRFLAERTGGTYSTLKVQPAELEDSGVYFCASSPFAGLHQYFGPGTRLTVT.

CDR3 loop: CASSLGTGGNQPQHF. DNA of the CDR3: TGTGCCAGCAGCCTCGGGACAGGGGGCAATCAGCCCCAGCATTTT. V gene TRBV7-8 combines with J gene TRBJ1-5; 10 bases map to TRBD1. Germline V CDR1 and CDR2: SGHVS, FQNEAQ. This CDR3 has 15 residues. The V and J ends lost 5 bases and 2 bases, in that order; junction bases with no gene match: 3.

V is TRBV7-3 and J is TRBJ2-2; possibly TRBD1 or TRBD2 for D (5 bases each). The germline V gene encodes CDR1 SGHTA and CDR2 FQGTGA. The CDR3 has 15 amino acids. Trimming pared 2 bases from V and 4 bases from J, leaving 11 bases between. CDR3 sequence reads: CASSLEPGATGELFF. The CDR3 region has the DNA TGTGCCAGCAGCTTAGAGCCCGGGGCCACCGGGGAGCTGTTTTTT.

The V gene is TRBV27, the J gene TRBJ1-1, with D tentatively TRBD1 (5 bases). The CDR3 runs 16 residues. Trimming took 1 base from V and 3 from J, leaving 15 bases between them. Germline CDR1 is MNHEY and CDR2 is SMNVEV (reference sequence). The CDR3 sequence: CASSLLSKGVHTEAFF. For the CDR3, the DNA is TGTGCCAGCAGTTTATTAAGTAAAGGGGTTCACACTGAAGCTTTCTTT.